These T cell receptor beta chains were read from a single sample in a study of neoadjuvant anti-PD-1 for oral cavity cancer. Produced via immunoSEQ multiplex PCR; TCRdb's table is partial and in-frame only. The sample shows more than 13,000 clones, roughly 70% of them seen only once. The sample was PBMCs, taken after nivolumab (anti-PD-1) treatment. Receptor source: a person between 35 and 79 years old with oral cavity squamous cell carcinoma. The CDR3 runs from the conserved cysteine through the conserved F or W. A D gene is named only where the DNA matches it firmly. Only some rows state a clone size, as once, few, many or a class for expanded clones.

TRBJ2-7 | TRBD2 | . | TRBV10-3 | 15 | TGTGCCATCAGAGGGACTAGCGGACGATCCTACGAGCAGTACTTC | CAIRGTSGRSYEQYF
TRBJ2-7 | . | . | TRBV5-5 | 13 | TGTGCCAGCAGCTTGGTCCGGTTTTACGAGCAGTACTTC | CASSLVRFYEQYF
TRBJ1-5 | TRBD1 | once | TRBV19 | 15 | TGTGCCAGTAGTAATGGACAGGGAAGCAATCAGCCCCAGCATTTT | CASSNGQGSNQPQHF
TRBJ2-1 | TRBD2 | few | TRBV28 | 15 | TGTGCCAGCAGTAAGGGACTAGCGGGAGGAAATGAGCAGTTCTTC | CASSKGLAGGNEQFF
TRBJ1-2 | . | . | TRBV27 | 12 | TGTGCCAGCCGTCAGGGTAGCTATGGCTACACCTTC | CASRQGSYGYTF
TRBJ2-7 | TRBD1 | . | TRBV28 | 14 | TGTGCCAGCAGTCCCCTGACAGGGGTGTACGAGCAGTACTTC | CASSPLTGVYEQYF
TRBJ1-5 | TRBD1 | . | TRBV28 | 16 | TGTGCCAGCAGTTTAGCCGGGACAGGGGGCGGTCAGCCCCAGCATTTT | CASSLAGTGGGQPQHF
TRBJ1-4 | TRBD1 | . | TRBV5-5 | 15 | TGTGCCAGCAGCTCTATGACAGGGGGTATTGAAAAACTGTTTTTT | CASSSMTGGIEKLFF
TRBJ2-4 | . | . | TRBV6-5 | 15 | TGTGCCAGCAGCCCCCCCGGACGGGAGTGGAACATTCAGTACTTC | CASSPPGREWNIQYF
TRBJ1-6 | . | . | TRBV10-1 | 16 | TGCGCCAGCAGCCCGGGAGGCCATCGGGGTGAGTCACCCCTCCACTTT | CASSPGGHRGESPLHF
TRBJ1-2 | . | once | TRBV10-3 | 14 | TGTGCCATCAGCGTACAGGTTAACACCTATGGCTACACCTTC | CAISVQVNTYGYTF
TRBJ2-3 | . | once | TRBV4-1 | 14 | TGCGCCAGCAGCCAAGTGGTCAAAGAAGATACGCAGTATTTT | CASSQVVKEDTQYF
TRBJ1-5 | TRBD1 | . | TRBV2 | 15 | TGTGCCAGCAGCCCATGGGACAGCGAGTCATCGCCCCAGCATTTT | CASSPWDSESSPQHF
TRBJ1-2 | . | . | TRBV5-1 | 14 | TGCGCCAGCAGCTTGGCACGGGGGATTGGCGGCTACACCTTC | CASSLARGIGGYTF
TRBJ2-2 | . | . | TRBV4-1 | 17 | TGCGCCAGCAGCCAAGGATGGGGGGGCTTCAACACCGGGGAGCTGTTTTTT | CASSQGWGGFNTGELFF
TRBJ1-5 | . | . | TRBV2 | 13 | TGTGCCAGCAGTGACCGCGACGGAGAGCCCCAGCATTTT | CASSDRDGEPQHF
TRBJ1-2 | . | few | TRBV6-1 | 12 | TGTGCCAGCAGTGCGAGAAGTTATGGCTACACCTTC | CASSARSYGYTF
TRBJ2-3 | TRBD2 | . | TRBV4-1 | 16 | TGCGCCAGCAGCCGCTCCCCCAGCCTAGCGGGGAATACGCAGTATTTT | CASSRSPSLAGNTQYF
TRBJ1-1 | . | . | TRBV10-3 | 16 | TGTGCCATCAGTGAGTCGGGGCGGGGAAGGGGATTTGAAGCTTTCTTT | CAISESGRGRGFEAFF
TRBJ1-1 | . | few | TRBV27 | 13 | TGTGCCAGCAGTTTATGGGGTAGCACTGAAGCTTTCTTT | CASSLWGSTEAFF
TRBJ1-6 | TRBD1 | . | TRBV6-5 | 16 | TGTGCCAGCAGTTACAATACCGGGACAGGGTCTTCACCCCTCCACTTT | CASSYNTGTGSSPLHF
TRBJ2-7 | TRBD2 | . | TRBV11-2 | 14 | TGTGCCAGCAGCTTGGGGAGGGGTTTGGGCGAGCAGTACTTC | CASSLGRGLGEQYF
TRBJ2-3 | TRBD1 | . | TRBV5-1 | 15 | TGCGCCAGCAGCTCCCGGGACAGCCGCACAGATACGCAGTATTTT | CASSSRDSRTDTQYF